A single sample gave rise to the 18 T cell receptor beta chains below, sequenced in a study of T cell repertoires in cytomegalovirus infection. TCRdb reanalysed the reads using MiXCR and keeps one entry per CDR3 protein. The repertoire holds roughly 570,000 distinct CDR3 sequences, with under 45% as singletons. These receptors' targets are unknown. This sample comprised cultured PBMCs, obtained from culture after CMV antigen stimulation. These receptors were obtained from a human donor in good health (CMV status not recorded). Some clones in this sample may be carry-over from other donors' samples.

The chain joins TRBV12-3 or TRBV12-4 to TRBJ1-5, with unresolved D. V was trimmed by 2 bases and J by 5 bases, leaving 10 bases between them. The CDR3 runs 14 residues. The CDR3 region is CASSLSVVHQPQHF. In nucleotides, the CDR3 is TGTGCCAGCAGTTTATCCGTGGTGCATCAGCCCCAGCATTTT.

This clonotype came up a few times. V gene TRBV7-2 combines with J gene TRBJ2-1; no clear D gene. Trimming shortened V by 1 base and J by 0 bases, and 7 bases separated the two germline ends. The CDR3 runs to 15 residues. From germline, CDR1 is SGHTA and CDR2 FQGNSA. CDR3 sequence reads: CASSLGLPSYNEQFF. CDR3 nucleotides: TGTGCCAGCAGCTTAGGTTTACCCTCCTACAATGAGCAGTTCTTC. Full variable domain (remainder filled in from reference TRBV7-2 and TRBJ2-1): GAGVSQSPSNKVTEKGKDVELRCDPISGHTALYWYRQSLGQGLEFLIYFQGNSAPDKSGLPSDRFSAERTGGSVSTLTIQRTQQEDSAVYLCASSLGLPSYNEQFFGPGTRLTVL.

The chain employs TRBV2 and TRBJ2-3; 8 bases match TRBD2. CDR3 length equals 14 residues. Germline V CDR1 and CDR2: SNHLY, FYNNEI. Trimming took 3 bases from V and 4 from J; bases not matched to a gene: 3. CDR3 sequence reads: CASSESGGADTQYF. The CDR3 region has the DNA TGTGCCAGCAGTGAGAGCGGGGGCGCAGATACGCAGTATTTT.

This clonotype was recorded only once. V usage is TRBV12-3 or TRBV12-4 and J usage is TRBJ2-3; the D is unclear. Between the trimmed V and J ends, which lost 3 bases and 2 bases, there was a span of 21 bases. The CDR3 consists of 18 residues. The CDR3 DNA reads as TGTGCCAGCAGTTTGAGGCGTCGGCGCCTAAGCAACACAGATACGCAGTATTTT. Its translation: CASSLRRRRLSNTDTQYF.

J is TRBJ2-6 and V is TRBV29-1, with no clear D. The CDR3 is 12 amino acids. The V and J ends lost 5 bases and 0 bases respectively, with 2 bases between them. Germline values: CDR1 SQVTM, CDR2 ANQGSEA. CDR3 loop: CSVHSGANVLTF. The CDR3 region has the DNA TGCAGCGTTCACTCTGGGGCCAACGTCCTGACTTTC. Supplemented by reference TRBV29-1 and TRBJ2-6, the full variable domain reads SAVISQKPSRDICQRGTSLTIQCQVDSQVTMMFWYRQQPGQSLTLIATANQGSEATYESGFVIDKFPISRPNLTFSTLTVSNMSPEDSSIYLCSVHSGANVLTFGAGSRLTVL.

The chain has TRBV7-2 and TRBJ2-3; TRBD1 aligns across 7 bases. The germline gives CDR1 SGHTA, CDR2 FQGNSA. The CDR3 spans 13 residues. The V and J ends lost 6 bases and 5 bases, in that order; junction bases with no gene match: 5. CDR3 bases: TGTGCCAGCAGATTCACAGGGGTAGATACGCAGTATTTT. Residues: CASRFTGVDTQYF.

The chain recombines TRBV15 with TRBJ1-1; D is possibly TRBD1 (6 bases). From germline, CDR1 is LNHNV and CDR2 YYDKDF (reference sequence). This CDR3 is built from 13 residues. Trimming shortened V by 1 base and J by 7 bases, and 10 bases separated the two germline ends. For the CDR3, the DNA is TGTGCCACCAGCAGAGTCCAGGGGAGTGAAGCTTTCTTT. This encodes CATSRVQGSEAFF. Variable domain in full (rest from reference TRBV15 and TRBJ1-1): DAMVIQNPRYQVTQFGKPVTLSCSQTLNHNVMYWYQQKSSQAPKLLFHYYDKDFNNEADTPDNFQSRRPNTSFCFLDIRSPGLGDTAMYLCATSRVQGSEAFFGQGTRLTVV.

The chain links TRBV12-3 or TRBV12-4 to TRBJ1-2, with 8 bases that match TRBD1. The CDR3 has 12 residues. With 5 bases clipped from V and 7 bases from J, the junction kept 3 bases outside the gene matches. The CDR3 sequence is CASSTGGRGYTF. The CDR3 DNA reads TGTGCCAGCAGTACAGGGGGTCGTGGCTACACCTTC.

V is TRBV7-3 and J is TRBJ2-2, with D tentatively TRBD2 (7 bases). Germline assignment: CDR1 SGHTA and CDR2 FQGTGA. Trimming took 5 bases from V and 3 from J, leaving 16 bases between them. CDR3 length equals 16 residues. The CDR3 region has the DNA TGTGCCAGCAGCCCCAGGGGAGGGGTGGACACCGGGGAGCTGTTTTTT. This gives the protein CASSPRGGVDTGELFF.

This clonotype was picked up a small number of times. This chain links TRBV19 with TRBJ1-2; D not resolved. Germline CDR1 LNHDA, CDR2 SQIVND (reference sequence). V gave up 3 bases and J gave up 7 bases, with 12 bases separating them. The CDR3 spans 13 residues. The chain's CDR3 is CASSMGSLVGYTF. CDR3 nucleotide sequence: TGTGCCAGTAGTATGGGCAGTTTAGTTGGCTACACCTTC.

The CDR3 protein is CASSRRRGTGSNTGELFF. The CDR3, as DNA: TGTGCCAGCAGCCGAAGGCGGGGGACAGGATCGAACACCGGGGAGCTGTTTTTT. The chain couples TRBV12-3 or TRBV12-4 to TRBJ2-2; TRBD1 might be the D (8 bases). This CDR3 comprises 18 residues. V dropped 6 bases and J dropped 0 bases, with 20 bases sitting between them.

This clonotype has more than one count but fewer than ten. This chain uses TRBV6-1 with TRBJ2-4, with a weak D call TRBD2 (7 bases). Trimming removed 4 bases from V and 9 bases from J, with 19 bases in between. The CDR3 length is 15 residues. CDR1 and CDR2 (germline): MNHNS, SASEGT. CDR3 DNA: TGTGCCAGCAGTGTAGGGGGGGTTGATCGAGGCATTCAGTACTTC. Amino acids: CASSVGGVDRGIQYF.

This clonotype is a singleton in its sample. The V and J genes are TRBV10-3 and TRBJ1-2; D remains ambiguous. In germline, CDR1 is ENHRY, CDR2 SYGVKD. The CDR3 is made up of 14 amino acids. The ends were cut back, 0 bases at V and 8 bases at J, with 13 bases in the middle. The CDR3 sequence is CAISESGGQLGYTF. The DNA of the CDR3 is TGTGCCATCAGTGAGTCTGGCGGCCAACTCGGCTACACCTTC.

This sequence joins TRBV6-1 and TRBJ1-1; D ambiguous. V was trimmed by 4 bases and J by 1 base, leaving 10 bases between them. Germline lookup yields CDR1 MNHNS and CDR2 SASEGT. This CDR3 region has 14 residues. CDR3 sequence: CASSGPSKNTEAFF. CDR3 bases: TGTGCCAGCAGTGGACCCTCAAAGAACACTGAAGCTTTCTTT.

The sample holds a few counts of this clonotype. CDR3 DNA sequence: TGTGCCCGACGGACTAGCGGGGGGGCAGCCGATACGCAGTATTTT. This encodes CARRTSGGAADTQYF. This chain joins TRBV12-3 or TRBV12-4 and TRBJ2-3, with 15 bases fitting TRBD2. J gave up 6 bases and V 11 bases, and 9 bases lay outside the gene matches. CDR3 length: 15 residues.

This clonotype occurred a few times. The gene calls are TRBV27 and TRBJ2-7; D is possibly TRBD1 (6 bases). The V gene's germline CDR1 is MNHEY and CDR2 SMNVEV (reference sequence). The length of the CDR3 is 15 residues. The V and J ends lost 6 bases and 4 bases respectively, with 19 bases between them. The CDR3 loop is CASRSAGADSYEQYF. CDR3 nucleotide sequence: TGTGCCAGCAGGAGTGCAGGGGCGGATAGTTACGAGCAGTACTTC.

The gene calls are TRBV6-1 and TRBJ2-1, with D possibly matching TRBD1 (5 bases). Germline CDR1 MNHNS, CDR2 SASEGT. There are 15 residues in the CDR3. Trimming removed 4 bases at V and 1 base at J, with 11 bases between. This CDR3 is CASSVTGPSYNEQFF. CDR3 DNA sequence: TGTGCCAGCAGTGTTACAGGTCCTTCCTACAATGAGCAGTTCTTC.

The chain carries TRBV4-1 and TRBJ2-2; TRBD2 matches 8 bases. Germline CDR1 reads MGHRA; CDR2 reads YSYEKL. V shed 2 bases and J 7 bases; nucleotides not matched to a gene: 0. CDR3 length: 13 residues. CDR3 residues: CASSQSGSGELFF. CDR3 nucleotides: TGCGCCAGCAGCCAAAGCGGGAGCGGGGAGCTGTTTTTT.